This T cell receptor beta chain is drawn from a study of CD8 T cells in ankylosing spondylitis (dated by TCRdb to about 2017). Turning to the overall study: T cell receptor beta repertoires were profiled in healthy donors and ankylosing spondylitis patients so that disease-linked TCR variants could be found. Peripheral blood was sampled, and synovial fluid was also collected from ankylosing spondylitis patients. The whole study cohort included roughly 110 healthy donors and about two dozen ankylosing spondylitis patients.

The study at large found these results: Blood from ankylosing spondylitis patients appeared to be characterized by a TCR beta motif made up of under ten highly homologous amino acid variants. According to the report, matched synovial fluid samples from ankylosing spondylitis patients were significantly enriched for the disease-linked clones. The disease-linked clones showed a CD8+ phenotype and occurred at relatively low frequencies in peripheral blood. Some TCR beta motif variants had previously been reported in synovial fluid and blood of reactive arthritis patients, which suggested common disease-initiation mechanisms.

Data came from an Illumina HiSeq 2500. Quantitative 5'-RACE with molecular barcodes was the method used to prepare the TCR beta libraries. Regarding the original processing steps: To identify disease-linked TCR variants, a new computational method was used, one built on a probabilistic model of VDJ rearrangement. TCRdb reprocessing: public reads trimmed at Q25 with fastp, clones called with MiXCR, in-frame beta chains kept. For every CDR3 protein sequence, its rows merge into one entry that carries the most common genes and DNA. The V and J calls shown here were made by TCRdb, not taken from the authors' results. In this sample the table shows a few hundred thousand distinct CDR3 sequences, roughly 8% of which occur a single time. Approximately 14% of the sample goes to the ten largest clones. This clonotype was recorded many times. No antigen is known for it. No base-level quality is on record; no much larger clone is a single base apart.

The CDR3 goes from the cysteine to the phenylalanine over 14 residues. The entry retains the CDR3 DNA only, 42 bases that are in frame from base 1. The V end loses 4 bases and the J end loses 5 bases, and a stretch of 14 bases separates them. The chain is made from TRBV12-3 or TRBV12-4 and TRBJ2-5; confidence is insufficient to name the D gene. Sequences were obtained from blood, either unsorted or a sorted T cell fraction (not recorded which). This TCR was recovered from a male donor with ankylosing spondylitis. The DNA sequence reads TGTGCCAGCAGTTCCCGCCGGAGCTTCGAGACCCAGTACTTC. This gives the protein CASSSRRSFETQYF.